A single count supports the clone carrying this T cell receptor beta chain. The data originate from a study of blood T cell repertoires in COVID-19. Looking at the study overall: There were acute and convalescent COVID-19 samples, and they came from the United States, Italy and Spain. The analysed material was cDNA or gDNA that came from T cells, B-cell-depleted T cells, or PBMCs.

Authors' analysis steps: Cell counts per sample came from amplifying reference gene primers. Using immunoSEQ multiplex PCR, the repertoire was profiled, and TCRdb retains in-frame clones only, with some absent. Clone size and V and J calls were adopted from that table, with D and trimming inferred from the DNA. The sample records fewer than 65,000 clones, 80% to 90% being singletons. The junction had 11 bases not matched to a gene; V was cut back by 3 bases and J by 4 bases. CDR3 size: 18 residues. Germline assignment: CDR1 LGHNA and CDR2 YNFKEQ. The sequence was obtained from a man aged 60 to 75 with acute or convalescent COVID-19. Sequencing was carried out using peripheral blood. This chain links TRBV4-2 with TRBJ2-3, with 12 bases lining up with TRBD2. The CDR3, as DNA: TGTGCCAGCAGCCAGGGCCCGGGGACTAGCGGGTTGTCAGATACGCAGTATTTT. As protein: CASSQGPGTSGLSDTQYF.